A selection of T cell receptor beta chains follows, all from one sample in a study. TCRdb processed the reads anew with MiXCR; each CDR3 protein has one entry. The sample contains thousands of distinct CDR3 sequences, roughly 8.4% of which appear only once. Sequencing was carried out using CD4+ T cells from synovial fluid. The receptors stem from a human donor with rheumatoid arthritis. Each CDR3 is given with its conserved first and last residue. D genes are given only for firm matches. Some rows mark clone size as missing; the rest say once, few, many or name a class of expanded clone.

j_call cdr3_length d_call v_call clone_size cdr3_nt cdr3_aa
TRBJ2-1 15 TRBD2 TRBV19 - TGTGCCAGTAGTAGATGGACTAGCGGGACCAATGAGCAGTTCTTC CASSRWTSGTNEQFF
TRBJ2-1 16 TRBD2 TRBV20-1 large TGCAGTGCTAGACATTCGGGACTAGCGGGAGGCGCTGAGCAGTTCTTC CSARHSGLAGGAEQFF
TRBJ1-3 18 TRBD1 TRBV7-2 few TGTGCCAGCAGCAAAGTTGGGGGACAGGGTTACTCTGGAAACACCATATATTTT CASSKVGGQGYSGNTIYF
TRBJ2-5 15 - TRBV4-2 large TGTGCCAGCAGCCAAGCTGGTGGAATCCAAGAGACCCAGTACTTC CASSQAGGIQETQYF
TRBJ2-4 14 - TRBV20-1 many TGCAGTGCTAGAGATCCCCTAGCCAAAAACATTCAGTACTTC CSARDPLAKNIQYF
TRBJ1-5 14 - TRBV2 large TGTGCCAGCAGTGTCAGAGGGGTATTATCGCCCCAGCATTTT CASSVRGVLSPQHF
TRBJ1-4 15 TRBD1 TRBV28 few TGTGCCAGCAGTTTCTCGGGACAGGGTGTTGAAAAACTGTTTTTT CASSFSGQGVEKLFF
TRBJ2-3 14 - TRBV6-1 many TGTGCCAGCATAAGGGGTCCAAACACAGATACGCAGTATTTT CASIRGPNTDTQYF
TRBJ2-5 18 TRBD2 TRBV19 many TGTGCCAGTAGTATATTAGCGGGAGGGTTAGGTTTACAAGAGACCCAGTACTTC CASSILAGGLGLQETQYF
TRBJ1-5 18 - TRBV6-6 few TGTGCCAGCAGTTACTCGAGTCAGGTGGGGCGAAGCAATCAGCCCCAGCATTTT CASSYSSQVGRSNQPQHF
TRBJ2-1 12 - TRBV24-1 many TGTGCCACCAGTGATTTGGCCAACGAGCAGTTCTTC CATSDLANEQFF
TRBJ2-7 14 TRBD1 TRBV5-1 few TGCGCCAGCAGCTCCGGGACAGGTGGGTCCGAGCAGTACTTC CASSSGTGGSEQYF
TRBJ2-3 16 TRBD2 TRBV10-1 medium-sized TGCGCCAGCAGTGACCGACTAGCGCCTAGCACAGATACGCAGTATTTT CASSDRLAPSTDTQYF
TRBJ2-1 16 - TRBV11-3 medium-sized TGTGCCAGCAGCCTCAGTCCAGGAACCTCCTACAATGAGCAGTTCTTC CASSLSPGTSYNEQFF
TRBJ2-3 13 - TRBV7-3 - TGTGCCGGCAGCCCGGGACGGGGAGATACGCAGTATTTT CAGSPGRGDTQYF
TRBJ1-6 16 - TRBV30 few TGTGCCTGGAGTCCCGGGGGGGCCAACGATGGTTCACCCCTCCACTTT CAWSPGGANDGSPLHF
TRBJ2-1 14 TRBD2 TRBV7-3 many TGTGCCAGCAGCCGGGGACTAGCGAGCAATGAGCAGTTCTTC CASSRGLASNEQFF
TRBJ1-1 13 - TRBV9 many TGTGCCAGCAGCAAACTCCAGGGCCTCCAAGCTTTCTTT CASSKLQGLQAFF
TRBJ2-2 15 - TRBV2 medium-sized TGTGCCAGCAGTGAAGCGCGGTCGAACACCGGGGAGCTGTTTTTT CASSEARSNTGELFF
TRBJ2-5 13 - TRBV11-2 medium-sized TGTGCCAGCAGCTTGGGAGGGGGAGAGACCCAGTACTTC CASSLGGGETQYF
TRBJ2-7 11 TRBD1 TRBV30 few TGTGCCTGGACTAGGGGGCTCGAGCAGTACTTC CAWTRGLEQYF
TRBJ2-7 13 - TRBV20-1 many TGCAGTGCTAGAGACTCGCAGGGGGGGGTTGCGTACTTC CSARDSQGGVAYF
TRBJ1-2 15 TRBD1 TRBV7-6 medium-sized TGTGCCAGCAGCCCCACCGGGACAGACAACTATGGCTACACCTTC CASSPTGTDNYGYTF
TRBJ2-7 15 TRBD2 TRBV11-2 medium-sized TGTGCCAGCAGCTCAGGACTAGCGGGAATCTACGAGCAGTACTTC CASSSGLAGIYEQYF
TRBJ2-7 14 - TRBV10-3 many TGTGCCATCAGTGAGTCAGACGACTCCTTAGAGCAGTACTTC CAISESDDSLEQYF
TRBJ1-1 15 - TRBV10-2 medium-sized TGCGCCAGCAGTGAGTCGATGGACGTTGGTCTCAAAGCTTTCTTT CASSESMDVGLKAFF